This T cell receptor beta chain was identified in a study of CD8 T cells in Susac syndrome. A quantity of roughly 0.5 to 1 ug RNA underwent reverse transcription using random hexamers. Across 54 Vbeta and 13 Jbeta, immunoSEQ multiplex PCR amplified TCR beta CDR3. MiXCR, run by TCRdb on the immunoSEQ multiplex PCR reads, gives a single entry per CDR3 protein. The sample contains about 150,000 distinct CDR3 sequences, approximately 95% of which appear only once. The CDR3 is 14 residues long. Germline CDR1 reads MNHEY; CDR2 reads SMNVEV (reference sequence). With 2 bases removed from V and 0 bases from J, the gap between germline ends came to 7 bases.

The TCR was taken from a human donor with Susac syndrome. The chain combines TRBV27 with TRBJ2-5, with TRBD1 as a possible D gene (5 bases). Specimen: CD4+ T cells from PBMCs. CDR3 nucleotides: TGTGCCAGCAGTTTACAGGGCAACCAAGAGACCCAGTACTTC. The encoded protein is CASSLQGNQETQYF.